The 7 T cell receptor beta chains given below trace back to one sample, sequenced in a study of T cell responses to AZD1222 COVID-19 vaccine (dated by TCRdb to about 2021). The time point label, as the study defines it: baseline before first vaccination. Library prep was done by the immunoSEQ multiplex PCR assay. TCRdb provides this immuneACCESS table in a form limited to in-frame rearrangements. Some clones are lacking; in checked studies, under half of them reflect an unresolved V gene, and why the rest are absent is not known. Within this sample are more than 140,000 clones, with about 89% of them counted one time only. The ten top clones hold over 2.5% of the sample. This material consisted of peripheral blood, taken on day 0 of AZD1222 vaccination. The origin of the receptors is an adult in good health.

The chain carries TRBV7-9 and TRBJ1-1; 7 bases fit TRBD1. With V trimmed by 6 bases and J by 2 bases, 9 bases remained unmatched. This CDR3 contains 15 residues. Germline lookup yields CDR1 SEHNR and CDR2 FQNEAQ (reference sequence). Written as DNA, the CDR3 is TGTGCCAGCAGGCCCCGACAGGGTGTTAACACTGAAGCTTTCTTT. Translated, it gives CASRPRQGVNTEAFF.

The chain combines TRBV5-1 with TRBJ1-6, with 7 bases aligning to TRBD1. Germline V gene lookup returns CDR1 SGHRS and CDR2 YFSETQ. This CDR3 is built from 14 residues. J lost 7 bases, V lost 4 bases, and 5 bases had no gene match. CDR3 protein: CASSLTGSNSPLHF. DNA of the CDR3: TGCGCCAGCAGCCTGACAGGGAGCAATTCACCCCTCCACTTT.

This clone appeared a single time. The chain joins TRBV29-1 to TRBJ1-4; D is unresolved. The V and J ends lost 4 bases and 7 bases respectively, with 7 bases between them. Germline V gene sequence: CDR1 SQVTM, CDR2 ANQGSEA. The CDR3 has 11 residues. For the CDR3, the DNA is TGCAGCGTTGGGAAGGGTGAAAAACTGTTTTTT. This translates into CSVGKGEKLFF. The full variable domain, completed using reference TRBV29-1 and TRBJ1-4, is SAVISQKPSRDICQRGTSLTIQCQVDSQVTMMFWYRQQPGQSLTLIATANQGSEATYESGFVIDKFPISRPNLTFSTLTVSNMSPEDSSIYLCSVGKGEKLFFGSGTQLSVL.

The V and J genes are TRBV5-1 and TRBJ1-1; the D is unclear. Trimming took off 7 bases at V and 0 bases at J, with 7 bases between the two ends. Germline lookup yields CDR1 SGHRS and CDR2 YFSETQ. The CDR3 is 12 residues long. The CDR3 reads CASRLMNTEAFF. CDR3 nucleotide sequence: TGCGCCAGCCGACTGATGAACACTGAAGCTTTCTTT.

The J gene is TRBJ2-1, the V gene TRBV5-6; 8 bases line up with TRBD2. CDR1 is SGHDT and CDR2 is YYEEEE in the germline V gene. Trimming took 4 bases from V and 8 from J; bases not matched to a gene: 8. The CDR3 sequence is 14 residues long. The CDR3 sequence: CASSPGLGFYEQFF. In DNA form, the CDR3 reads TGTGCCAGCAGCCCGGGACTAGGGTTCTATGAGCAGTTCTTC.

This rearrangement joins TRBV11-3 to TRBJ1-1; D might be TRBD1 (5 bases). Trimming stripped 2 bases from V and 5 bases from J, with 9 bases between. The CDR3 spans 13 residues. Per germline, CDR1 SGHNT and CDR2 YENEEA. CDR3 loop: CASSLQGRTEAFF. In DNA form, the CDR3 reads TGTGCCAGCAGCTTACAGGGAAGAACTGAAGCTTTCTTT.

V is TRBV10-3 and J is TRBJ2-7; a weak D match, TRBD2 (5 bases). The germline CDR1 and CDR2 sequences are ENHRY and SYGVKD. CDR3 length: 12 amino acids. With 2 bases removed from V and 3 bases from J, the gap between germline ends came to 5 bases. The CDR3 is CAISEDYYEQYF. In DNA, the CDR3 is TGTGCCATCAGTGAGGACTACTACGAGCAGTACTTC.